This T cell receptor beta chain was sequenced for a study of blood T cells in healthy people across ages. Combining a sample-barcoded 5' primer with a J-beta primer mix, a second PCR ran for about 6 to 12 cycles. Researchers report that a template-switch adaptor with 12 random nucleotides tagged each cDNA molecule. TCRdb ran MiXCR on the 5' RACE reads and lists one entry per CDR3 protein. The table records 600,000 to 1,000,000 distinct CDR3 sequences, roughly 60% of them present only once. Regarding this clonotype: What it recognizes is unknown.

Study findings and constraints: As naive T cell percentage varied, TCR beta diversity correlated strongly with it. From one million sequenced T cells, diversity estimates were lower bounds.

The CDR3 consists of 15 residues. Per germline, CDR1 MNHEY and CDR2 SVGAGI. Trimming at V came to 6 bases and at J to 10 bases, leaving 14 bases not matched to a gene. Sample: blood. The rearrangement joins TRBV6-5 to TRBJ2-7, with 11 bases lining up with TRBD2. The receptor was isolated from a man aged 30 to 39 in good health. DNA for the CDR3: TGTGCCAGCAGCGCAGGGGGACTAGCGGTTGAGGCCCAGTACTTC. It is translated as CASSAGGLAVEAQYF.